This entry features one T cell receptor beta chain sequence. Antigen: not known. Researchers generated TCR beta cDNA from approximately 0.55 ug of total RNA, relying on a constant-region primer. Investigators got TCR beta libraries out of three nested multiplex PCR rounds, done with slightly modified ARM-PCR. A C-beta reverse primer was combined with TRBV1-TRBV30 forward primers in the first two PCR rounds, and each round had approximately 10 cycles. TCRdb used MiXCR to reprocess the multiplex PCR reads, holding one entry per CDR3 protein. The sample lists roughly 100,000 distinct CDR3 sequences, around two thirds occurring once. Co-extraction yielded RNA and DNA from approximately 20-30 mg of unsorted bulk tissue. The study sampled five separate regions from each tumor. The sample belongs to a study of tumor-infiltrating lymphocytes in primary liver carcinoma. Study-level points and caveats: Tumor region pairs showed greater overlap than either tumor-adjacent or tumor-blood pairs did. Tumor top-250-clone fractions significantly exceeded those of blood (p = 0.039).

CDR3 length: 14 residues. The V gene lost 2 bases and the J gene lost 1 base, with 5 bases spanning the gap. Germline V gene data show CDR1 as SEHNR and CDR2 as FQNEAQ (reference sequence). Sequencing was carried out using liver tumor tissue from sampling region 2. Subset indicated: tumor region T2, inferior pole. The receptor's source is a woman aged 55-70 years with primary liver carcinoma and hepatitis B virus infection. The V call is TRBV7-9, the J call TRBJ2-2; D remains unclear. The CDR3 bases are TGTGCCAGCAGCTTAAAACAGAACACCGGGGAGCTGTTTTTT. Its protein is CASSLKQNTGELFF.